Listed here are 21 T cell receptor beta chains from one sample, sequenced in a study of quantifying T cell responses using KT2 cells. Study details: cDNA was made from DNase-treated RNA using alpha and beta constant primers.

An oligo carrying a UMI was ligated to the cDNA 3' end. The first PCR ran approximately 4 cycles with an equimolar RC1.1 and RC1.2 beta primer mix. Each CDR3 protein is one row after TCRdb ran MiXCR on the UMI-ligation and nested PCR reads. Among under 35,000 distinct CDR3 sequences listed, 9% to 12% were seen once. The sequenced sample consisted of PBMCs spiked with cells of the T cell clone KT2. The receptor source for this set is a human donor.

This clonotype appeared a few times. V and J are TRBV10-3 and TRBJ1-1; 8 bases agree with TRBD1. This CDR3 is 14 amino acids long. With 2 bases clipped from V and 4 bases from J, the junction kept 3 bases outside the gene matches. The germline CDR1 and CDR2 sequences are ENHRY and SYGVKD. The CDR3 loop reads CAISEGQGITEAFF. DNA of the CDR3: TGTGCCATCAGTGAGGGACAGGGTATCACTGAAGCTTTCTTT.

The chain is built from TRBV23-1 and TRBJ1-2; the D is unclear. TRBV23-1 is classed as an ORF, of uncertain function. The CDR3 extends over 17 amino acids. V was trimmed by 2 bases and J by 3 bases, leaving 19 bases between them. For the CDR3, the DNA is TGCGCCAGCAGTCAACCCTTAGGATCGACAAGTTACTATGGCTACACCTTC. Translation gives CASSQPLGSTSYYGYTF.

The CDR3 here is CASSPDRLKGKLFF. For the CDR3, the DNA is TGTGCCAGCAGCCCGGACAGGCTTAAGGGAAAACTGTTTTTT. The chain combines TRBV11-3 with TRBJ1-4; TRBD1 agrees at 7 bases. This CDR3 is built from 14 residues. Germline CDR1 and CDR2: SGHNT and YENEEA. Unmatched junction bases numbered 10, after V lost 5 bases and J lost 10 bases.

Here the CDR3 DNA reads TGCAGTGCTCAGGGAGACGGGACAGGGATTAACTATGGCTACACCTTC. Translated, it gives CSAQGDGTGINYGYTF. V usage is TRBV20-1 and J usage is TRBJ1-2; 9 bases map to TRBD1. The CDR3 contains 16 residues. Trimming took 5 bases from V and 1 from J; bases not matched to a gene: 11. Germline V lookup: CDR1 DFQATT, CDR2 SNEGSKA (reference sequence).

The rearrangement joins TRBV4-3 to TRBJ2-1; TRBD1 or TRBD2 may be the D gene (5 bases each). This CDR3 has 15 amino acids. Germline values: CDR1 LGHNA, CDR2 YSLEER. Trimming shortened V by 2 bases and J by 5 bases, and 13 bases separated the two germline ends. The chain's CDR3 is CASSQFQGEDNEQFF. The CDR3 bases are TGCGCCAGCAGCCAATTTCAGGGAGAGGACAATGAGCAGTTCTTC.

The chain uses TRBV4-1 and TRBJ2-3, with D perhaps TRBD2 (5 bases). Trimming cost V 1 base and J 2 bases, with 10 bases left between them. This CDR3 has 15 amino acids. Germline CDR1 MGHRA, CDR2 YSYEKL. Here the CDR3 DNA reads TGCGCCAGCAGCCAAGGTCAGCGGAACACAGATACGCAGTATTTT. Protein: CASSQGQRNTDTQYF.

This clonotype was recorded a few times. The chain employs TRBV7-2 and TRBJ2-2; no clear D. The length of the CDR3 is 12 residues. V was trimmed by 5 bases and J by 5 bases, leaving 6 bases between them. CDR1 is SGHTA and CDR2 is FQGNSA in the germline V gene. The CDR3: CASSPHTGELFF. CDR3 DNA sequence: TGTGCCAGCAGCCCACATACCGGGGAGCTGTTTTTT.

The chain is built from TRBV5-8 and TRBJ2-3; possibly TRBD1 for D (6 bases). V was shortened by 4 bases and J by 4 bases, with 13 bases between the two germline ends. Per the germline V gene, CDR1 is SGHTS and CDR2 is YDEGEE. The CDR3 contains 14 residues. CDR3 sequence reads: CASSLGQLADTQYF. In nucleotides, the CDR3 is TGTGCCAGCAGCCTAGGACAGCTAGCAGATACGCAGTATTTT.

This clonotype was recorded many times. The chain has TRBV6-5 and TRBJ2-7; maybe TRBD2 (7 bases). The germline gives CDR1 MNHEY, CDR2 SVGAGI. V was shortened by 2 bases and J by 2 bases, with 13 bases between the two germline ends. The CDR3 covers 15 residues. CDR3 bases: TGTGCCAGCAGTTACCGGGGGGCGAAAGCCTACGAGCAGTACTTC. Amino acid sequence: CASSYRGAKAYEQYF.

This clonotype was recorded a few times. The chain carries TRBV19 and TRBJ2-2, with 8 nucleotides matching TRBD2. Germline CDR1 reads LNHDA; CDR2 reads SQIVND (reference sequence). The trim removed 5 bases at V and 0 bases at J, leaving 8 bases unmatched. The CDR3 loop spans 17 amino acids. CDR3 nucleotide sequence: TGTGCCAGTAGTTCCGTCGGACTAGCCGCGAACACCGGGGAGCTGTTTTTT. Protein sequence: CASSSVGLAANTGELFF.

Comments on this clonotype: Being one base from a much bigger clone, this may be a read error. The genes are TRBV18 and TRBJ1-5, with D uncertain. The V gene's germline CDR1 is KGHSH and CDR2 LQKENI. CDR3 length: 14 amino acids. CDR3 nucleotides: TGTGACAGCTCACCGGGAAGGGGCAATCAGCCCCAGCATTTT. It encodes CDSSPGRGNQPQHF.

Many counts were recorded for this clonotype. This chain uses TRBV20-1 with TRBJ2-3, with D possibly TRBD2 on 6 matching bases. The germline gives CDR1 DFQATT, CDR2 SNEGSKA (reference sequence). Deletions cut 2 bases from V and 2 bases from J, with 11 bases between. The CDR3 is 14 residues long. The CDR3 sequence is CSARRDSHTDTQYF. The CDR3 DNA reads TGCAGTGCTAGACGGGACTCTCACACAGATACGCAGTATTTT.

At least ten counts were recorded for this clonotype. The chain is built from TRBV7-8 and TRBJ2-1; D perhaps matches TRBD2 (6 bases). CDR1 and CDR2 from the germline V gene are SGHVS and FQNEAQ. V was clipped by 0 bases and J by 10 bases, with 16 bases between them. The CDR3 is 15 amino acids. This CDR3 is CASSLARTGVWEQFF. The CDR3 DNA follows: TGTGCCAGCAGCTTAGCTCGGACGGGAGTATGGGAGCAGTTCTTC.

A few counts support this clonotype. CDR3 in DNA: TGCGCCAGCAGTGACTGGACGGAGAGCTCTGAAGCTTTCTTT. It specifies CASSDWTESSEAFF. The rearrangement links TRBV10-2 to TRBJ1-1; D gene uncertain. The CDR3 is 14 residues long. Per the germline V gene, CDR1 is WSHSY and CDR2 is SAAADI. Trimming removed 3 bases at V and 6 bases at J, with 14 bases between.

The CDR3 DNA reads TGTGCCAGCAGCCAACTAGCTTTACCAGGGGTTGGGACTGAAGCTTTCTTT. It encodes CASSQLALPGVGTEAFF. This sequence joins TRBV4-2 and TRBJ1-1; tentative D call: TRBD1 (6 bases). The CDR3 is made up of 17 amino acids. The V end was cut by 2 bases, the J end by 5 bases, with 21 bases between. From germline, CDR1 is LGHNA and CDR2 YNFKEQ.

This clonotype was detected many times. The chain has TRBV6-2 or TRBV6-3 and TRBJ2-7, with D hard to call. CDR3 length equals 13 residues. The germline CDR1 and CDR2 sequences are MNHEY and SVGEGT. Trimming cost V 6 bases and J 7 bases, with 16 bases left between them. The CDR3 region has the DNA TGTGCCAGCAGCCCGACTCGGCTTGGGGAGCAGTACTTC. It yields the protein CASSPTRLGEQYF.

The chain joins TRBV11-2 to TRBJ2-7; D is ambiguous. There are 14 residues in the CDR3. V lost 5 bases, J lost 2 bases, and 13 bases lay in between. Germline V CDR1 and CDR2: SGHAT, FQNNGV. CDR3 nucleotides: TGTGCCAGCAGCCCTAGGGTGGGGACCTACGAGCAGTACTTC. Its translation: CASSPRVGTYEQYF.

This chain links TRBV5-5 with TRBJ2-7; 11 bases match TRBD2. J gave up 0 bases and V 0 bases, and 8 bases lay outside the gene matches. The length of the CDR3 is 18 residues. Germline CDR1 SGHKS, CDR2 YYEKEE (reference sequence). The CDR3 is CASSLDPPGLADSYEQYF. The CDR3 DNA sequence: TGTGCCAGCAGCTTGGACCCTCCGGGACTAGCGGACTCCTACGAGCAGTACTTC.

The rearrangement links TRBV30 to TRBJ1-3; the match to TRBD1 covers 7 bases. V was pared by 3 bases and J by 0 bases, with 14 bases of the junction left unmatched. This CDR3 is 18 amino acids long. Per the germline V gene, CDR1 is GTSNPN and CDR2 is SVGIG (reference sequence). CDR3 amino acids: CAWRNPGQYPYSGNTIYF. The CDR3 DNA sequence: TGTGCCTGGAGAAATCCGGGACAGTACCCTTACTCTGGAAACACCATATATTTT.

This clonotype was counted ten times or more. The rearrangement uses TRBV12-3 or TRBV12-4 and TRBJ2-1; no reliable D call. The CDR3 covers 12 residues. The V end was cut by 3 bases, the J end by 4 bases, with 4 bases between. In DNA, the CDR3 is TGTGCCAGCAGTTTCCTTTACAATGAGCAGTTCTTC. Translation gives CASSFLYNEQFF.

This clonotype has ten or more counts. The rearrangement joins TRBV5-4 to TRBJ2-1; D is possibly TRBD2 (6 bases). Germline V lookup: CDR1 SGHNT, CDR2 YYREEE (reference sequence). Trimming left V 3 bases short and J 3 bases short, with 16 bases between. The CDR3 runs to 16 residues. The CDR3 bases are TGTGCCAGCAGCTCGAGTCTGGGGGGTATCTACAATGAGCAGTTCTTC. This translates into CASSSSLGGIYNEQFF.